Sequencing of this T cell receptor (beta chain) was carried out in a study of OX40 agonist ivuxolimab in advanced cancers. Using immunoSEQ multiplex PCR, the repertoire was profiled, and TCRdb retains in-frame clones only, with some absent. This sample has 75,000 to 100,000 clones, with around 85% found just once. This clone was seen only a few times. Its cognate antigen is unknown. This CDR3 is built from 14 residues. Between the trimmed V and J ends, which lost 1 base and 3 bases, there was a span of 9 bases. Germline-derived CDR1 and CDR2 are LNHNV and YYDKDF (reference sequence). Study observations and caveats: At 0.1 to 3.0 mg/kg and by week 6, CD4+ and CD8+ T cells in the blood had expanded clonally.

The material sequenced was CD4+ or CD8+ T cells sorted from blood, taken in a trial of the OX40 agonist ivuxolimab. The clonotype was recovered from an adult with an advanced solid tumor such as melanoma, head and neck, liver or kidney cancer. J is TRBJ1-1 and V is TRBV15; D is undetermined. CDR3 nucleotides: TGTGCCACCAGCAGAGGGTTGGGGTACACTGAAGCTTTCTTT. It is translated as CATSRGLGYTEAFF.